The 24 T cell receptor beta chains below all came from one sample that was sequenced in a study of T cell repertoires in cytomegalovirus infection. No antigen has been assigned to these receptors. TCRdb reprocessed the reads with MiXCR, giving one entry per CDR3 protein. The profile covers under 90,000 distinct CDR3 sequences, with 20% to 25% appearing a single time and almost 80% taken by the ten largest. Sample: PBMCs, sequenced either directly or after in vitro stimulation (not recorded which). The receptors originated from a human donor in good health (CMV status not recorded). Some clones in this sample may be carry-over from other donors' samples.

This clonotype was picked up a small number of times. The chain has TRBV12-3 or TRBV12-4 and TRBJ2-1, with 11 bases that match TRBD2. With V trimmed by 8 bases and J by 6 bases, 12 bases remained unmatched. This CDR3 is built from 16 residues. The CDR3 reads CASDPSLAGGSNEQFF. Here the CDR3 DNA reads TGTGCCAGCGACCCCAGTCTAGCGGGAGGCTCCAATGAGCAGTTCTTC.

In this sample, this clonotype turned up a few times. The rearrangement uses TRBV6-5 and TRBJ2-7; TRBD2 aligns across 12 bases. The germline gives CDR1 MNHEY, CDR2 SVGAGI. This CDR3 is 14 amino acids long. Trimming cost V 6 bases and J 2 bases; bases outside gene matches: 2. The CDR3 DNA reads as TGTGCCAGCAGGGGACTAGCGGGTACCTACGAGCAGTACTTC. It specifies CASRGLAGTYEQYF.

This clonotype has more than one count but fewer than ten. The chain links TRBV5-4 to TRBJ1-5; no definite D call. The V end was cut by 0 bases, the J end by 4 bases, with 5 bases between. The germline V gene encodes CDR1 SGHNT and CDR2 YYREEE (reference sequence). The CDR3 runs to 13 residues. The CDR3 nucleotides read TGTGCCAGCAGCTTGGAACCGAATCAGCCCCAGCATTTT. Translated, it gives CASSLEPNQPQHF. The whole variable domain, filled in from reference TRBV5-4 and TRBJ1-5, reads ETGVTQSPTHLIKTRGQQVTLRCSSQSGHNTVSWYQQALGQGPQFIFQYYREEENGRGNFPPRFSGLQFPNYSSELNVNALELDDSALYLCASSLEPNQPQHFGDGTRLSIL.

The CDR3 region is CASSFWGPQSYNEQFF. The DNA for the CDR3 is TGTGCCAGCAGTTTCTGGGGGCCCCAATCCTACAATGAGCAGTTCTTC. The chain links TRBV28 to TRBJ2-1, with D possibly being TRBD1 (6 bases). The CDR3 contains 16 residues. Germline CDR1 reads MDHEN; CDR2 reads SYDVKM. V was shortened by 3 bases and J by 1 base, with 13 bases between the two germline ends.

The V call is TRBV10-3, the J call TRBJ1-1; D might be TRBD1 (5 bases). Trimming stripped 4 bases from V and 0 bases from J, with 12 bases between. This CDR3 has 15 residues. CDR1 and CDR2 (germline): ENHRY, SYGVKD. Here the CDR3 reads CAISAQGKMNTEAFF. CDR3 DNA sequence: TGTGCCATCAGTGCCCAGGGTAAGATGAACACTGAAGCTTTCTTT.

This clonotype was picked up many times. The chain employs TRBV7-2 and TRBJ2-3, with a possible D match to TRBD2 (5 bases). This CDR3 spans 17 amino acids. The germline V and J ends were trimmed by 2 bases and 3 bases, with 18 bases remaining between them. The germline CDR1 and CDR2 sequences are SGHTA and FQGNSA. CDR3 coding DNA: TGTGCCAGCAGCTTACGATCAGACTATCTGACGACAGATACGCAGTATTTT. It yields the protein CASSLRSDYLTTDTQYF.

The CDR3 spells CASSSPATSGSFNEQYF. The CDR3 DNA follows: TGTGCCAGCTCTTCCCCTGCGACTAGCGGGAGCTTCAACGAGCAGTACTTC. This chain joins TRBV28 and TRBJ2-7; 12 bases fit TRBD2. The CDR3 length is 17 residues. Per germline, CDR1 MDHEN and CDR2 SYDVKM. After removal of 8 bases from V and 5 bases from J, the junction contained 16 bases not matched to a gene.

This clonotype was found many times. This chain connects TRBV6-5 to TRBJ2-7; D is perhaps TRBD2 (7 bases). The CDR3 is 15 residues long. Trimming shortened V by 2 bases and J by 1 base, and 12 bases separated the two germline ends. Per germline, CDR1 MNHEY and CDR2 SVGAGI. DNA for the CDR3: TGTGCCAGCAGTTACAAGGGGGGGGAATCCTACGAGCAGTACTTC. This translates into CASSYKGGESYEQYF.

This chain uses TRBV7-2 with TRBJ2-1; D not resolved. Deletions cut 5 bases from V and 6 bases from J, with 14 bases between. Looked up from germline, CDR1 is SGHTA and CDR2 is FQGNSA. This CDR3 comprises 14 residues. The CDR3 DNA reads as TGTGCCAGCAGCCTAACCGGAAGCCCCAATGAGCAGTTCTTC. Protein product: CASSLTGSPNEQFF.

This clonotype has only a few counts. This rearrangement joins TRBV20-1 to TRBJ2-5, with D possibly TRBD2 on 6 matching bases. Germline CDR1 DFQATT, CDR2 SNEGSKA (reference sequence). V gave up 3 bases and J gave up 2 bases, with 13 bases separating them. The CDR3 covers 14 residues. The DNA for the CDR3 is TGCAGTGCTAGCGGTTTCCTAGCGCAAGAGACCCAGTACTTC. This gives the protein CSASGFLAQETQYF.

This clonotype was detected a few times. At one end the junction does not follow the germline gene, possibly because of a read error. The CDR3 reads CASSLGDTSTDTQYF. In DNA form, the CDR3 reads TGTGCTAGCAGCTTAGGTGATACTAGCACAGATACGCAGTATTTT. The genes are TRBV7-7 and TRBJ2-3; D not resolved. The CDR3 covers 15 residues. The germline V gene encodes CDR1 SSHAT and CDR2 FNYEAQ (reference sequence).

This chain uses TRBV7-2 with TRBJ1-2; 11 bases are a match to TRBD1. The V and J ends lost 0 bases and 3 bases, in that order; junction bases with no gene match: 3. Germline V gene lookup returns CDR1 SGHTA and CDR2 FQGNSA. This CDR3 region has 16 residues. CDR3: CASSLAGGQGDYGYTF. The CDR3 DNA follows: TGTGCCAGCAGCTTAGCGGGGGGACAGGGGGACTATGGCTACACCTTC. The entire variable domain, with the rest obtained from reference TRBV7-2 and TRBJ1-2, is as follows: GAGVSQSPSNKVTEKGKDVELRCDPISGHTALYWYRQSLGQGLEFLIYFQGNSAPDKSGLPSDRFSAERTGGSVSTLTIQRTQQEDSAVYLCASSLAGGQGDYGYTFGSGTRLTVV.

This sequence joins TRBV6-2 or TRBV6-3 and TRBJ1-5; a weak D match, TRBD1 (6 bases). This CDR3 comprises 18 residues. V lost 0 bases, J lost 1 base, and 16 bases lay in between. In germline, CDR1 is MNHEY, CDR2 SVGEGT. The CDR3 DNA reads as TGTGCCAGCAGTTACTCGATGGGCAGGACAGTCAGCAATCAGCCCCAGCATTTT. Protein sequence: CASSYSMGRTVSNQPQHF.

This clonotype was seen at least ten times. The chain recombines TRBV7-2 with TRBJ1-1; maybe TRBD1 (5 bases). The germline V gene encodes CDR1 SGHTA and CDR2 FQGNSA. The CDR3 consists of 15 residues. V was pared by 1 base and J by 4 bases, with 13 bases between. DNA for the CDR3: TGTGCCAGCAGCTTAGTCGGAATGGGGGGCACTGAAGCTTTCTTT. This gives the protein CASSLVGMGGTEAFF.

At least ten counts were recorded for this clonotype. The J gene is TRBJ2-5, the V gene TRBV7-2; D is possibly TRBD2 (5 bases). The germline V and J ends were trimmed by 1 base and 4 bases, with 13 bases remaining between them. The CDR3 extends over 15 amino acids. Germline loops: CDR1 SGHTA, CDR2 FQGNSA. The CDR3 here is CASSLDSFAGETQYF. The DNA of the CDR3 is TGTGCCAGCAGCTTAGATTCCTTCGCGGGAGAGACCCAGTACTTC.

This clonotype was counted a few times. The chain employs TRBV5-4 and TRBJ2-3; TRBD2 aligns across 7 bases. Germline CDR1 is SGHNT and CDR2 is YYREEE (reference sequence). V was clipped by 6 bases and J by 0 bases; unmatched bases: 4. The CDR3 loop spans 14 amino acids. The CDR3 loop reads CASTGTTSTDTQYF. The DNA of the CDR3 is TGTGCCAGCACCGGGACTACAAGCACAGATACGCAGTATTTT.

The chain carries TRBV27 and TRBJ2-1; D is perhaps TRBD1 (7 bases). The CDR3 is 16 amino acids. Germline-derived CDR1 and CDR2 are MNHEY and SMNVEV (reference sequence). Trimming removed 6 bases from V and 3 bases from J, with 18 bases in between. The CDR3 coding sequence is TGTGCCAGCAGGGGGGAGACAGGGACTTTCTACAATGAGCAGTTCTTC. Protein: CASRGETGTFYNEQFF.

This clonotype was observed many times. The chain couples TRBV12-3 or TRBV12-4 to TRBJ2-1; D remains unclear. V lost 6 bases to trimming and J lost 7 bases, with 10 bases between them. This CDR3 has 12 residues. The CDR3, as DNA: TGTGCCAGCAGAGACATTCGGAATGAGCAGTTCTTC. It codes for CASRDIRNEQFF.

The V and J genes are TRBV15 and TRBJ2-1; possibly TRBD2 for D (5 bases). Trimming pared 1 base from V and 6 bases from J, leaving 19 bases between. CDR1 is LNHNV, CDR2 YYDKDF, per germline (reference sequence). The length of the CDR3 is 17 residues. This CDR3 is CATSRVGIEVAGNEQFF. The CDR3 DNA follows: TGTGCCACCAGCAGAGTCGGAATAGAGGTGGCGGGCAATGAGCAGTTCTTC.

This sequence joins TRBV6-6 and TRBJ2-3; D might be TRBD2 (6 bases). Trimming removed 10 bases at V and 5 bases at J, with 19 bases between. This CDR3 contains 14 residues. Germline V lookup: CDR1 MNHNY, CDR2 SVGAGI (reference sequence). CDR3 bases: TGTGCCACCCCCGGGACTGAATGGTTAGATACGCAGTATTTT. This translates into CATPGTEWLDTQYF.

This clonotype was recorded many times. This chain links TRBV7-6 with TRBJ2-3; 7 bases are shared with TRBD2. Germline CDR1 reads SGHVS; CDR2 reads FNYEAQ. The CDR3 totals 14 residues. V was pared by 1 base and J by 5 bases, with 3 bases of the junction left unmatched. The CDR3 nucleotides are TGTGCCAGCAGCTTAGTTCCGGGAGGAGATACGCAGTATTTT. It translates to CASSLVPGGDTQYF.

This rearrangement joins TRBV25-1 to TRBJ2-1, with D tentatively TRBD2 (5 bases). Trimming took 3 bases from V and 8 from J, leaving 17 bases between them. Germline CDR1 MGHDK, CDR2 SYGVNS. The CDR3 runs 15 residues. CDR3 region: CASSDSGGPRDEQFF. The CDR3 DNA is TGTGCCAGCAGTGATTCTGGCGGGCCGAGGGATGAGCAGTTCTTC.

This sequence joins TRBV7-9 and TRBJ2-2; tentatively, D is TRBD1 (5 bases). V shed 6 bases and J shed 6 bases, with 8 bases lying between them. CDR1 and CDR2 from the germline V gene are SEHNR and FQNEAQ (reference sequence). The CDR3 is 12 amino acids. CDR3 coding DNA: TGTGCCAGCAGGCTACAGGCCGGGGAGCTGTTTTTT. Its translation is CASRLQAGELFF.

This chain joins TRBV9 and TRBJ2-1, with 8 bases identical to TRBD2. Losses at the gene ends were 2 bases for V and 5 bases for J; bases not matched to a gene: 3. The CDR3 loop spans 14 amino acids. CDR1 and CDR2 (germline): SGDLS, YYNGEE. The CDR3 DNA reads as TGTGCCAGCAGCGTTGGGACTAGTAACAATGAGCAGTTCTTC. Translated: CASSVGTSNNEQFF.